This T cell receptor beta chain was recorded in a study of cytomegalovirus exposure and HLA in healthy donors. Primers for the PCR totalled 60 Vbeta and 13 Jbeta. Generated by immunoSEQ multiplex PCR, the TCRdb table keeps only in-frame clones and is missing some. This repertoire shows 65,000 to 75,000 clones, around 68% found once; its top ten account for around 17%. The CDR3 has 13 residues. Per germline, CDR1 MNHEY and CDR2 SMNVEV (reference sequence). Overall study results and limits: Analyzed later, association rates of TCRs varied across HLA loci, with DRB1 most and HLA-C fewest. It was reportedly the case that the classifier diagnosed cytomegalovirus status with high specificity and sensitivity.

Concerning this clone: Its cognate antigen is unknown. One end of the junction is discordant with germline, which a read error may explain.

This chain connects TRBV27 to TRBJ1-2; maybe TRBD1 (5 bases). The sequenced sample consisted of PBMCs. This clonotype was sampled from a man between 40 and 49 years old in good health and CMV-seropositive. The CDR3 spells CVSSLTANYGYTF. The DNA of the CDR3 is TGTGTCAGCAGTTTGACAGCTAACTATGGCTACACCTTC.